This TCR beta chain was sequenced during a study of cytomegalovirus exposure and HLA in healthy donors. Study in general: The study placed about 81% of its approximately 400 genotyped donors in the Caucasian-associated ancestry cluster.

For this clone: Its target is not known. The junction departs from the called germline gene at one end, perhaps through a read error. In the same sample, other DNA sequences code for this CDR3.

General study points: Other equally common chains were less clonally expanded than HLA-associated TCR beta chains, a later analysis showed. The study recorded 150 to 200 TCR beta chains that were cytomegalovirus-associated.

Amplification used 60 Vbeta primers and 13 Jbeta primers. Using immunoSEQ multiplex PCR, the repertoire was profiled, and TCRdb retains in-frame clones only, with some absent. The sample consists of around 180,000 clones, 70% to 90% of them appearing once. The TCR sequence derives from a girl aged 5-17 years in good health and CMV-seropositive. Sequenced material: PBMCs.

CDR3 sequence (DNA): TGTGCCAGCAGCCCCTCGGGGGGTCGGGTGACCGGAGAGCTGTTTTTT. Protein sequence: CASSPSGGRVTGELFF. The chain joins TRBV5-4 to TRBJ2-2; 7 positions agree with TRBD2. The germline gives CDR1 SGHNT, CDR2 YYREEE (reference sequence). This CDR3 has 16 residues.